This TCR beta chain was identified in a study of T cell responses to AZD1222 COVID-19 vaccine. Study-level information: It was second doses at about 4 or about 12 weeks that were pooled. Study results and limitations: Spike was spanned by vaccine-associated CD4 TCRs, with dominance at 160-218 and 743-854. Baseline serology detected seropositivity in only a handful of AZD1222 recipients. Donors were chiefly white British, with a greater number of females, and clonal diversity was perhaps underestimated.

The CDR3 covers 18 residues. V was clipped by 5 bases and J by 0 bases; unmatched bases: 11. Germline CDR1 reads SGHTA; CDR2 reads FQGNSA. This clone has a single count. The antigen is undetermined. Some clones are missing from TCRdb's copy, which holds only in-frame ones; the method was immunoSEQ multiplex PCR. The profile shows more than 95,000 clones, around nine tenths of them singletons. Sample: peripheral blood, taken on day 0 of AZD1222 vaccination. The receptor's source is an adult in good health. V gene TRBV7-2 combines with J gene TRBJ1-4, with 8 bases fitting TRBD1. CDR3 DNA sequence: TGTGCCAGCAGCGCCAGGGGGCCCAGGTTTGCAACTAATGAAAAACTGTTTTTT. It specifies CASSARGPRFATNEKLFF.